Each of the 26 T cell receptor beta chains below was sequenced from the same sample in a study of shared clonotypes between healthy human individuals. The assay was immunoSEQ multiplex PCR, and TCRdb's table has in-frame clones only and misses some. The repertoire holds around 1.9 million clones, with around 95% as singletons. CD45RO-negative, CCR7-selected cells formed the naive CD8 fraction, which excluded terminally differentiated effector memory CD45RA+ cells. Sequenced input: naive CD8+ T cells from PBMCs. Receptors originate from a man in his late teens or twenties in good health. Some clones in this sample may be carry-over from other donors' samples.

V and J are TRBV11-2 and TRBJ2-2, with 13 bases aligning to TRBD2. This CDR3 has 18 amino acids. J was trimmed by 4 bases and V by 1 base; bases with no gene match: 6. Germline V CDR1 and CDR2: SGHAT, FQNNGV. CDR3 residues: CASSLAPLAGGPTGELFF. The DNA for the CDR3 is TGTGCCAGCAGCTTAGCCCCACTAGCGGGAGGGCCCACCGGGGAGCTGTTTTTT.

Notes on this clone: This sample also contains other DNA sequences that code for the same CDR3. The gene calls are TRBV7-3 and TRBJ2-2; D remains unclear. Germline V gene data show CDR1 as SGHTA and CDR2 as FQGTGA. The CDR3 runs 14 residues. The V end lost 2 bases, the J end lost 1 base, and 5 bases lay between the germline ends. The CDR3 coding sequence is TGTGCCAGCAGCTTATTAGGGAACACCGGGGAGCTGTTTTTT. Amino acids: CASSLLGNTGELFF.

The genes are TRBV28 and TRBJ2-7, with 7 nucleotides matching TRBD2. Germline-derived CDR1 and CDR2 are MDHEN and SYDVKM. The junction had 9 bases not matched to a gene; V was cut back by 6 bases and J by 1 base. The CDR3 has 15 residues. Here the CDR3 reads CASRAAGPPSYEQYF. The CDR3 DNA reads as TGTGCCAGCAGGGCAGCGGGGCCCCCTTCCTACGAGCAGTACTTC. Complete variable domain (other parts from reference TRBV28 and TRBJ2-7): DVKVTQSSRYLVKRTGEKVFLECVQDMDHENMFWYRQDPGLGLRLIYFSYDVKMKEKGDIPEGYSVSREKKERFSLILESASTNQTSMYLCASRAAGPPSYEQYFGPGTRLTVT.

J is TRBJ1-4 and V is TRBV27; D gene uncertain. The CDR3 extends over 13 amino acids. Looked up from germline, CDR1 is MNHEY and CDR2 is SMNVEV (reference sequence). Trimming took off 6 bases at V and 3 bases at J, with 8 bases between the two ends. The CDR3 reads CASSRSSNEKLFF. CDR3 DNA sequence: TGTGCCAGCAGCCGGTCTTCTAATGAAAAACTGTTTTTT. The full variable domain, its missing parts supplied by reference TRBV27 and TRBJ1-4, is EAQVTQNPRYLITVTGKKLTVTCSQNMNHEYMSWYRQDPGLGLRQIYYSMNVEVTDKGDVPEGYKVSRKEKRNFPLILESPSPNQTSLYFCASSRSSNEKLFFGSGTQLSVL.

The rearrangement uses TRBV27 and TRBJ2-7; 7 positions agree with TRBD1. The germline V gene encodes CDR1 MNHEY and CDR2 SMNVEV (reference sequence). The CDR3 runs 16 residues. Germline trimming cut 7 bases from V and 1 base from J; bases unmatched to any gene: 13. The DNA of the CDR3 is TGTGCCAGCAAGACAGACAGGGCTCCTTCATCCTACGAGCAGTACTTC. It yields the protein CASKTDRAPSSYEQYF.

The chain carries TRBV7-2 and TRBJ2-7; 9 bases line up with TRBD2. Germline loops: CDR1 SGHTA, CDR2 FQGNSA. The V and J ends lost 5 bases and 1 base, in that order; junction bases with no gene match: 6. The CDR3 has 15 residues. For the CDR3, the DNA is TGTGCCAGCAGCGCGACTAGCGGAACATCCTACGAGCAGTACTTC. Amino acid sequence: CASSATSGTSYEQYF.

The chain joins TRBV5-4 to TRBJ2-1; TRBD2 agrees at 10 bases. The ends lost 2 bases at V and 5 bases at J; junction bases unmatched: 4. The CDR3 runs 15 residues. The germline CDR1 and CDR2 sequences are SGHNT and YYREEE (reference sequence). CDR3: CASSFGLAENNEQFF. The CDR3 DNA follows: TGTGCCAGCAGCTTCGGACTAGCGGAAAACAATGAGCAGTTCTTC.

In DNA, the CDR3 is TGTGCCAGCATCGACACTCCGGGACTAGCGGCCTACGAGCAGTACTTC. Protein sequence: CASIDTPGLAAYEQYF. V usage is TRBV27 and J usage is TRBJ2-7; 11 bases line up with TRBD2. The CDR3 contains 16 residues. The V gene's germline CDR1 is MNHEY and CDR2 SMNVEV (reference sequence). Trimming removed 7 bases from V and 2 bases from J; junction bases left unmatched: 10.

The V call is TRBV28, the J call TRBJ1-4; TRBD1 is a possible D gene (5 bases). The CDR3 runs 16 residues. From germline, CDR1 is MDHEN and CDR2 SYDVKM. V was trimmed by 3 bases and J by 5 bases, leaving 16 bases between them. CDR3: CASSLVFDSLNEKLFF. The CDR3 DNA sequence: TGTGCCAGCAGTTTGGTCTTCGACAGCCTGAATGAAAAACTGTTTTTT.

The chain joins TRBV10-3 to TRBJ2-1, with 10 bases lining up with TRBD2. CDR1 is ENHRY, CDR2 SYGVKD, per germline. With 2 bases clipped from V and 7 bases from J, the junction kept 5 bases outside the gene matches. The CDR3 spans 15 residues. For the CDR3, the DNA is TGTGCCATCAGTGAGACTAGCGGGATAGGAAATGAGCAGTTCTTC. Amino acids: CAISETSGIGNEQFF.

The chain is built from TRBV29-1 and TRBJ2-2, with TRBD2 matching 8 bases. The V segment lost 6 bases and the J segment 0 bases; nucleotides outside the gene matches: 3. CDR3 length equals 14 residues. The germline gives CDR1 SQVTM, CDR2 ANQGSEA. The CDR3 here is CSVPAGANTGELFF. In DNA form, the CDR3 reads TGCAGCGTCCCAGCGGGAGCGAACACCGGGGAGCTGTTTTTT.

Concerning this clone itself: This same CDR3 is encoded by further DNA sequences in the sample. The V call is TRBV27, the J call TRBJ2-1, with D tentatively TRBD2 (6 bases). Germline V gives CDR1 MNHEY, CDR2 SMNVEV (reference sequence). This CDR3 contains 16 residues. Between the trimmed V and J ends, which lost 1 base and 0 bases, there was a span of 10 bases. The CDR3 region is CASSLYGGSSYNEQFF. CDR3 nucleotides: TGTGCCAGCAGTTTATACGGGGGTAGCTCCTACAATGAGCAGTTCTTC.

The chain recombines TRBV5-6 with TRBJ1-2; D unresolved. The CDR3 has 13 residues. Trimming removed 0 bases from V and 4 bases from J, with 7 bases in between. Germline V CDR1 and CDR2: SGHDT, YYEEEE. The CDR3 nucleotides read TGTGCCAGCAGCTTGGGGTCTTTCTATGGCTACACCTTC. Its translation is CASSLGSFYGYTF. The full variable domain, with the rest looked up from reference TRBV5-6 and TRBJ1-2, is DAGVTQSPTHLIKTRGQQVTLRCSPKSGHDTVSWYQQALGQGPQFIFQYYEEEERQRGNFPDRFSGHQFPNYSSELNVNALLLGDSALYLCASSLGSFYGYTFGSGTRLTVV.

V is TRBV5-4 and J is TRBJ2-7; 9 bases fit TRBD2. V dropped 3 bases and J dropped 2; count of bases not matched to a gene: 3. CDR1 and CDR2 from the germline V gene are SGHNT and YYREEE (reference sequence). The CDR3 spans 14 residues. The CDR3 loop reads CASSYGLAPYEQYF. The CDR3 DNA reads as TGTGCCAGCAGCTATGGACTAGCGCCCTACGAGCAGTACTTC.

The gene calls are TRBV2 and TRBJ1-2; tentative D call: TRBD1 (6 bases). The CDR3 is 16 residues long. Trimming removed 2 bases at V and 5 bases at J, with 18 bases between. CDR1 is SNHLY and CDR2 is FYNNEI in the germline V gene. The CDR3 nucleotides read TGTGCCAGCAGTGAAAATCCACGGACAGACCCTTATGGCTACACCTTC. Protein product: CASSENPRTDPYGYTF.

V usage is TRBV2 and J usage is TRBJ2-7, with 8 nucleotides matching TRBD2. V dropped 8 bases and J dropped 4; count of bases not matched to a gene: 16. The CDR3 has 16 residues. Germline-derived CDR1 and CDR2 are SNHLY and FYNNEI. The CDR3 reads CASSSPPLADPYEQYF. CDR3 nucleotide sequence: TGTGCCAGCTCCTCACCCCCACTAGCGGATCCGTACGAGCAGTACTTC.

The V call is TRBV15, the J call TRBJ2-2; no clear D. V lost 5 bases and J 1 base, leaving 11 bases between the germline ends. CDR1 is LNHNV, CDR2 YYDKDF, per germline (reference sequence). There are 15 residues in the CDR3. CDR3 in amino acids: CATSARFLNTGELFF. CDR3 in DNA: TGTGCCACCAGCGCCCGGTTTTTGAACACCGGGGAGCTGTTTTTT.

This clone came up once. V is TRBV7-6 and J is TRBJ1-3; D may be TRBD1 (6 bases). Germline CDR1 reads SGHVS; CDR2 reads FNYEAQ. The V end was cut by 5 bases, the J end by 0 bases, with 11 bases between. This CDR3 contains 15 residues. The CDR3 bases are TGTGCCAGCAGCCCTACAGGGTCCTCTGGAAACACCATATATTTT. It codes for CASSPTGSSGNTIYF.

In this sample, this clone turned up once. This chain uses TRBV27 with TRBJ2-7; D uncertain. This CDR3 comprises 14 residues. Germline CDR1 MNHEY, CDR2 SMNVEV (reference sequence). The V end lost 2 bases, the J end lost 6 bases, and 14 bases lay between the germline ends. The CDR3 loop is CASSLRVGSGEQYF. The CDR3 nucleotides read TGTGCCAGCAGTTTAAGGGTCGGGTCGGGCGAGCAGTACTTC.

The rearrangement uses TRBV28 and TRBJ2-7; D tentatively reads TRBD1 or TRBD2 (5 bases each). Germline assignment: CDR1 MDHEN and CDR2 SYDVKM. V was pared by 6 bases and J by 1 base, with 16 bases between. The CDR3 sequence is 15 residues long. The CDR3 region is CASRTRGGRSYEQYF. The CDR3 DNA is TGTGCCAGCAGGACCCGGGGCGGTAGGTCCTACGAGCAGTACTTC.

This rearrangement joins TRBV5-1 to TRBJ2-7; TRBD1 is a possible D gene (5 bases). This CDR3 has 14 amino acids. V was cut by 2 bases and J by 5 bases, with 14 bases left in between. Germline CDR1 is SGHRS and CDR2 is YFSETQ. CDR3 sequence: CASSLKLQGDEQYF. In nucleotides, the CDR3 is TGCGCCAGCAGCTTAAAACTCCAAGGGGACGAGCAGTACTTC.

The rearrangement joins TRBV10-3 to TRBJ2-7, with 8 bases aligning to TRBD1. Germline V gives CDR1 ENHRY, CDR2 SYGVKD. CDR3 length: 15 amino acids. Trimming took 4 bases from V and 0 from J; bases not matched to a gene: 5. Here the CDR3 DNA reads TGTGCCATCAGTGGCCGGGACAGGAGCTCCTACGAGCAGTACTTC. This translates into CAISGRDRSSYEQYF.

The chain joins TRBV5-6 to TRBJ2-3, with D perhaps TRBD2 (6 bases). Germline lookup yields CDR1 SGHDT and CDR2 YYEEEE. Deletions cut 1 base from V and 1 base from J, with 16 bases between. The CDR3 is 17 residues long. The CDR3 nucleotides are TGTGCCAGCAGCTTGCGACCGGGACTTTGGGGCACAGATACGCAGTATTTT. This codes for CASSLRPGLWGTDTQYF.

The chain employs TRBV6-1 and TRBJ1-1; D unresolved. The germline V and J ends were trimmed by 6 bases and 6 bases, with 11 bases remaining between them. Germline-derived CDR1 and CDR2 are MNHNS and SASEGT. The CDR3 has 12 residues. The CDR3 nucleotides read TGTGCCAGCAGACACCTGGCACCTGAAGCTTTCTTT. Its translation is CASRHLAPEAFF.

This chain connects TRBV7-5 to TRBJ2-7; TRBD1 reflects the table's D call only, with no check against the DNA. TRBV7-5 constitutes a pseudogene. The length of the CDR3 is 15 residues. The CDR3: CVRSLSAGQSYEQYF. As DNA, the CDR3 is TGTGTCAGAAGCTTGAGTGCGGGACAGTCCTACGAGCAGTACTTC.

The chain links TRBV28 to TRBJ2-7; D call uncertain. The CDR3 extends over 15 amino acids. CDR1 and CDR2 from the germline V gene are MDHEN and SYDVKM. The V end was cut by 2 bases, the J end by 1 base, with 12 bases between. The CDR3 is CASSLIAAESYEQYF. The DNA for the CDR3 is TGTGCCAGCAGTTTAATTGCGGCCGAATCCTACGAGCAGTACTTC.